This entry concerns a single T cell receptor (beta chain). What it binds is not known. This CDR3 is built from 14 residues. The trim removed 5 bases at V and 5 bases at J, leaving 7 bases unmatched. Germline V gives CDR1 SGHTA, CDR2 FQGNSA. This sample is part of a study of blood T cells in healthy people across ages. Findings and caveats of the study: As naive T cell percentage varied, TCR beta diversity correlated strongly with it. With donor CMV status unknown, expanded clonotype changes were possibly confounded.

The second PCR ran about 6 to 11 cycles with a sample-barcoded 5' primer and J-beta primers. Each of the cDNA molecules was tagged by a template-switch adaptor with 12 random nucleotides. One entry per CDR3 protein, called by TCRdb with MiXCR from the 5' RACE reads. The sample lists about 400,000 distinct CDR3 sequences; 52% were seen once. Sequences were obtained from blood. The clonotype comes from a man in his fifties or sixties in good health. The genes are TRBV7-2 and TRBJ1-2, with 8 nucleotides matching TRBD1. The CDR3: CASSQGQALYGYTF. CDR3 sequence (DNA): TGTGCCAGCAGCCAGGGACAGGCGCTATATGGCTACACCTTC. Complete variable domain (other parts from reference TRBV7-2 and TRBJ1-2): GAGVSQSPSNKVTEKGKDVELRCDPISGHTALYWYRQSLGQGLEFLIYFQGNSAPDKSGLPSDRFSAERTGGSVSTLTIQRTQQEDSAVYLCASSQGQALYGYTFGSGTRLTVV.